Below are 30 T cell receptor beta chains sequenced from a single sample in a study of blood T cell repertoires in COVID-19. The method was immunoSEQ multiplex PCR; TCRdb's version includes in-frame clones alone and lacks a portion of them. The profile shows about 250,000 clones, 70% to 90% of them singletons. Specimen: peripheral blood. All receptors come from a woman aged 40 to 49 who had recovered from COVID-19.

A few counts support this clone. The rearrangement uses TRBV3-1 (or the pseudogene TRBV3-2) and TRBJ1-3, with D maybe TRBD1 (6 bases). Germline CDR1 LGHDT, CDR2 YNNKEL (reference sequence). CDR3 length: 15 residues. V dropped 4 bases and J dropped 2 bases, with 12 bases sitting between them. The CDR3 nucleotides are TGTGCCAGCAGCCCTGACAGGTCGACTGGAAACACCATATATTTT. Amino acids: CASSPDRSTGNTIYF.

This clone showed up just a few times. The CDR3 spells CAIPRVSQGGYTF. CDR3 nucleotide sequence: TGTGCCATCCCTCGGGTCTCGCAGGGAGGCTACACCTTC. The chain has TRBV10-3 and TRBJ1-2, with D maybe TRBD1 (5 bases). Germline CDR1 is ENHRY and CDR2 is SYGVKD. The V and J ends lost 8 bases and 8 bases respectively, with 18 bases between them. This CDR3 comprises 13 residues.

The V and J genes are TRBV5-4 and TRBJ2-6; 10 bases match TRBD1. V was pared by 1 base and J by 0 bases, with 4 bases of the junction left unmatched. Germline values: CDR1 SGHNT, CDR2 YYREEE (reference sequence). The CDR3 is 18 amino acids. CDR3 nucleotides: TGTGCCAGCAGCTTGCCTGGGACAGGGGTCTCTGGGGCCAACGTCCTGACTTTC. The encoded protein is CASSLPGTGVSGANVLTF.

This chain links TRBV9 with TRBJ2-3; TRBD2 agrees at 11 bases. CDR3 length equals 16 residues. Trimming removed 3 bases from V and 6 bases from J; junction bases left unmatched: 9. Per germline, CDR1 SGDLS and CDR2 YYNGEE. This chain's CDR3 is CASSAGLADMGDTQYF. The CDR3 coding sequence is TGTGCCAGCAGCGCGGGACTAGCGGACATGGGGGATACGCAGTATTTT. The full variable domain, rest sourced from reference TRBV9 and TRBJ2-3, is DSGVTQTPKHLITATGQRVTLRCSPRSGDLSVYWYQQSLDQGLQFLIQYYNGEERAKGNILERFSAQQFPDLHSELNLSSLELGDSALYFCASSAGLADMGDTQYFGPGTRLTVL.

On this clone itself: Possible read error: a much larger clone is one base away. The gene calls are TRBV6-5 and TRBJ1-2, with 8 bases fitting TRBD1. J was trimmed by 4 bases and V by 6 bases; bases with no gene match: 4. Germline V CDR1 and CDR2: MNHEY, SVGAGI. This CDR3 region has 13 residues. CDR3 in amino acids: CASRPTGVYGYTF. CDR3 coding DNA: TGTGCCAGCAGGCCGACAGGGGTCTATGGCTACACCTTC.

The gene calls are TRBV29-1 and TRBJ2-2; TRBD1 matches 10 bases. The trim removed 6 bases at V and 5 bases at J, leaving 6 bases unmatched. The germline CDR1 and CDR2 sequences are SQVTM and ANQGSEA. The CDR3 contains 14 residues. Here the CDR3 reads CSVRTGGVTGELFF. CDR3 nucleotide sequence: TGCAGCGTGCGGACAGGGGGTGTGACCGGGGAGCTGTTTTTT.

The chain joins TRBV5-1 to TRBJ2-1; 9 bases are shared with TRBD2. The CDR3 totals 13 residues. The V and J ends lost 5 bases and 9 bases, in that order; junction bases with no gene match: 6. Germline CDR1 and CDR2: SGHRS and YFSETQ. CDR3 sequence reads: CASRGLAPGEQFF. CDR3 in DNA: TGCGCCAGCAGGGGACTAGCTCCGGGTGAGCAGTTCTTC.

The chain links TRBV7-2 to TRBJ2-3; 9 bases are a match to TRBD2. This CDR3 comprises 15 residues. V was pared by 1 base and J by 4 bases, with 3 bases of the junction left unmatched. CDR1 and CDR2 (germline): SGHTA, FQGNSA. CDR3 nucleotides: TGTGCCAGCAGCTTAGTAGGCGGGAGGGCAGATACGCAGTATTTT. Translating it yields CASSLVGGRADTQYF.

This clone was observed a few times. The gene calls are TRBV6-2 or TRBV6-3 and TRBJ2-2; TRBD1 matches at 8 bases. This CDR3 has 16 residues. V shed 1 base, J shed 5 bases, and the junction held 6 bases outside the gene matches. Germline CDR1 and CDR2: MNHEY and SVGEGT. The CDR3 bases are TGTGCCAGCAGTTACTACCCCCGGGACAGGACCGGGGAGCTGTTTTTT. This codes for CASSYYPRDRTGELFF.

The rearrangement joins TRBV6-2 or TRBV6-3 to TRBJ1-2; D is possibly TRBD1 (5 bases). CDR1 is MNHEY, CDR2 SVGEGT, per germline. This CDR3 has 11 residues. V lost 2 bases and J 10 bases, leaving 8 bases between the germline ends. This CDR3 reads CASSYGRAYTF. The CDR3 DNA sequence: TGTGCCAGCAGTTACGGCAGGGCCTACACCTTC.

The chain links TRBV5-1 to TRBJ2-3, with 7 bases identical to TRBD1. The CDR3 covers 16 residues. Unmatched junction bases numbered 8, after V lost 4 bases and J lost 0 bases. Germline-derived CDR1 and CDR2 are SGHRS and YFSETQ. The CDR3 region is CASSRADRESTDTQYF. CDR3 in DNA: TGCGCCAGCAGCAGAGCAGACAGGGAGAGCACAGATACGCAGTATTTT.

V usage is TRBV27 and J usage is TRBJ2-4; 10 bases are a match to TRBD1. CDR3 size: 18 residues. Looked up from germline, CDR1 is MNHEY and CDR2 is SMNVEV (reference sequence). The ends lost 6 bases at V and 0 bases at J; junction bases unmatched: 11. CDR3 residues: CASSLGTGVLLAKNIQYF. CDR3 coding DNA: TGTGCCAGCAGCCTGGGGACAGGGGTCCTACTAGCCAAAAACATTCAGTACTTC.

The rearrangement links TRBV14 to TRBJ2-7, with TRBD2 matching over 9 bases. CDR3 length: 15 amino acids. Trimming cost V 4 bases and J 7 bases; bases outside gene matches: 11. CDR1 and CDR2 from the germline V gene are SGHDN and FVKESK. In DNA form, the CDR3 reads TGTGCCAGCAGCCCAAGCGGCGGGAGGGCGAGTGAGCAGTACTTC. Residues: CASSPSGGRASEQYF.

CDR3 DNA: TGTGCCAGCAGCTCGGGGGGGACAGGGTACGTCTATGGCTACACCTTC. Its translation is CASSSGGTGYVYGYTF. This chain links TRBV5-4 with TRBJ1-2, with TRBD1 matching over 9 bases. V lost 3 bases, J lost 4 bases, and 10 bases stayed unmatched. The CDR3 is 16 residues long. Germline CDR1 reads SGHNT; CDR2 reads YYREEE (reference sequence).

Worth noting for this clone: A much bigger clone sits one base away, suggesting this may be a read error. The V gene is TRBV7-3, the J gene TRBJ1-1; TRBD1 is a possible D gene (6 bases). CDR3 length: 13 amino acids. Germline V gene data show CDR1 as SGHTA and CDR2 as FQGTGA. The ends were cut back, 5 bases at V and 1 base at J, with 8 bases in the middle. In DNA form, the CDR3 reads TGTGCCAGCAGCATGACAGGGAACACTGAAGCTTTCTTT. It yields the protein CASSMTGNTEAFF. The entire variable domain, with the rest obtained from reference TRBV7-3 and TRBJ1-1, is as follows: GAGVSQTPSNKVTEKGKYVELRCDPISGHTALYWYRQSLGQGPEFLIYFQGTGAADDSGLPNDRFFAVRPEGSVSTLKIQRTERGDSAVYLCASSMTGNTEAFFGQGTRLTVV.

The chain recombines TRBV5-4 with TRBJ1-1, with D perhaps matching TRBD1 (6 bases). From germline, CDR1 is SGHNT and CDR2 YYREEE (reference sequence). The CDR3 covers 15 residues. V lost 4 bases and J 0 bases, leaving 13 bases between the germline ends. The CDR3 DNA is TGTGCCAGCAGCCGGGGGGCGGGAATGAACACTGAAGCTTTCTTT. Residues: CASSRGAGMNTEAFF. The full variable domain, completed using reference TRBV5-4 and TRBJ1-1, is ETGVTQSPTHLIKTRGQQVTLRCSSQSGHNTVSWYQQALGQGPQFIFQYYREEENGRGNFPPRFSGLQFPNYSSELNVNALELDDSALYLCASSRGAGMNTEAFFGQGTRLTVV.

This rearrangement joins TRBV4-1 to TRBJ2-1; TRBD2 matches 10 bases. The CDR3 contains 17 residues. Germline CDR1 and CDR2: MGHRA and YSYEKL. After removal of 0 bases from V and 3 bases from J, the junction contained 5 bases not matched to a gene. Written as DNA, the CDR3 is TGCGCCAGCAGCCAAGATTCGGCTAGCGGGAGCTACAATGAGCAGTTCTTC. This codes for CASSQDSASGSYNEQFF.

The chain employs TRBV4-3 and TRBJ1-1; maybe TRBD1 (6 bases). V was shortened by 3 bases and J by 4 bases, with 15 bases between the two germline ends. CDR1 and CDR2 (germline): LGHNA, YSLEER. The CDR3 sequence is 15 residues long. CDR3 coding DNA: TGCGCCAGCAGCCACGACCAGGGAGGGGGCACTGAAGCTTTCTTT. Amino acids: CASSHDQGGGTEAFF.

CDR3 loop: CASRVRDRPNTGELFF. The CDR3 DNA sequence: TGCGCCAGCAGGGTCCGGGACAGACCGAACACCGGGGAGCTGTTTTTT. The J gene is TRBJ2-2, the V gene TRBV5-1; 7 nucleotides agree with TRBD1. V was clipped by 5 bases and J by 0 bases; unmatched bases: 7. Germline V gene sequence: CDR1 SGHRS, CDR2 YFSETQ. The CDR3 spans 16 residues.

The rearrangement joins TRBV25-1 to TRBJ1-3, with TRBD1 as a possible D gene (5 bases). The CDR3 loop spans 13 amino acids. Germline values: CDR1 MGHDK, CDR2 SYGVNS. V gave up 3 bases and J gave up 2 bases, with 5 bases separating them. CDR3 in amino acids: CASSDRAGNTIYF. As DNA, the CDR3 is TGTGCCAGCAGTGACAGGGCTGGAAACACCATATATTTT. The variable domain in full, completed from reference TRBV25-1 and TRBJ1-3, reads EADIYQTPRYLVIGTGKKITLECSQTMGHDKMYWYQQDPGMELHLIHYSYGVNSTEKGDLSSESTVSRIRTEHFPLTLESARPSHTSQYLCASSDRAGNTIYFGEGSWLTVV.

This chain links TRBV7-9 with TRBJ1-1; D is perhaps TRBD1 (6 bases). The CDR3 has 13 amino acids. The germline CDR1 and CDR2 sequences are SEHNR and FQNEAQ (reference sequence). V was shortened by 5 bases and J by 7 bases, with 14 bases between the two germline ends. CDR3 DNA sequence: TGTGCCAGCAGCCACAATGACAGGCGTGAAGCTTTCTTT. Protein: CASSHNDRREAFF. The full variable domain, with the rest looked up from reference TRBV7-9 and TRBJ1-1, is DTGVSQNPRHKITKRGQNVTFRCDPISEHNRLYWYRQTLGQGPEFLTYFQNEAQLEKSRLLSDRFSAERPKGSFSTLEIQRTEQGDSAMYLCASSHNDRREAFFGQGTRLTVV.

This chain links TRBV5-6 with TRBJ1-4; a possible D gene is TRBD1 (5 bases). Deletions cut 4 bases from V and 0 bases from J, with 16 bases between. Germline V gives CDR1 SGHDT, CDR2 YYEEEE. The CDR3 spans 17 residues. The CDR3 sequence: CASSPPQGAATNEKLFF. The CDR3 nucleotides read TGTGCCAGCAGCCCGCCGCAGGGTGCTGCAACTAATGAAAAACTGTTTTTT.

The rearrangement joins TRBV30 to TRBJ2-7, with D possibly TRBD2 on 5 matching bases. From germline, CDR1 is GTSNPN and CDR2 SVGIG (reference sequence). Between the trimmed V and J ends, which lost 7 bases and 3 bases, there was a span of 10 bases. CDR3 length equals 11 residues. The chain's CDR3 is CASARGYEQYF. The CDR3 DNA sequence: TGTGCCTCGGCACGGGGCTACGAGCAGTACTTC.

This clone was counted once. Other DNA sequences in the sample encode the same CDR3. The chain couples TRBV4-2 to TRBJ2-7; D not resolved. The CDR3 has 13 residues. The V and J ends lost 1 base and 3 bases respectively, with 7 bases between them. Germline V CDR1 and CDR2: LGHNA, YNFKEQ. The DNA for the CDR3 is TGTGCCAGCAGCCAAGGTGGCGGCTACGAGCAGTACTTC. Protein product: CASSQGGGYEQYF.

The chain combines TRBV4-3 with TRBJ2-3; the match to TRBD2 covers 8 bases. The trim removed 1 base at V and 0 bases at J, leaving 3 bases unmatched. This CDR3 is 16 amino acids long. CDR1 is LGHNA and CDR2 is YSLEER in the germline V gene. This CDR3 is CASSQARGGSTDTQYF. The CDR3 DNA sequence: TGCGCCAGCAGCCAAGCCCGGGGGGGGAGCACAGATACGCAGTATTTT.

The gene calls are TRBV5-1 and TRBJ2-1; TRBD2 is a possible D gene (7 bases). CDR3 size: 16 residues. V gave up 4 bases and J gave up 0 bases, with 14 bases separating them. Germline V lookup: CDR1 SGHRS, CDR2 YFSETQ. The CDR3 DNA reads as TGCGCCAGCAGCCCGGGGGGCTCCAGCTCCTACAATGAGCAGTTCTTC. Translated: CASSPGGSSSYNEQFF.

CDR3 sequence (DNA): TGTGCCAGCATGGCCGGGACTAGGTGGGAGACCCAGTACTTC. Encoded protein: CASMAGTRWETQYF. The chain is built from TRBV2 and TRBJ2-5; TRBD2 agrees at 8 bases. Germline assignment: CDR1 SNHLY and CDR2 FYNNEI. V trimming: 7 bases; J trimming: 5 bases; junction bases outside the gene matches: 9. The CDR3 is 14 residues long.

This clone was detected only once. The V call is TRBV27, the J call TRBJ2-2, with TRBD1 matching 8 bases. V was clipped by 7 bases and J by 2 bases; unmatched bases: 18. This CDR3 is 19 amino acids long. Germline-derived CDR1 and CDR2 are MNHEY and SMNVEV (reference sequence). The CDR3 DNA reads as TGTGCCAGCACCCCCCCGGACAGGGTCCCTGGGGGTAACACCGGGGAGCTGTTTTTT. Translation gives CASTPPDRVPGGNTGELFF.

The chain recombines TRBV7-8 with TRBJ1-5, with a weak D call TRBD1 (6 bases). Germline V lookup: CDR1 SGHVS, CDR2 FQNEAQ. The CDR3 runs to 15 residues. V lost 6 bases and J 1 base, leaving 13 bases between the germline ends. DNA for the CDR3: TGTGCCAGCAGACTTACCGGGACAAGCAATCAGCCCCAGCATTTT. This gives the protein CASRLTGTSNQPQHF.

The chain uses TRBV5-1 and TRBJ1-4; weak D call: TRBD1 (6 bases). Trimming removed 0 bases from V and 4 bases from J, with 13 bases in between. Germline-derived CDR1 and CDR2 are SGHRS and YFSETQ. The length of the CDR3 is 16 residues. The CDR3 sequence: CASSLGSGALNEKLFF. CDR3 bases: TGCGCCAGCAGCTTGGGGTCAGGGGCCCTTAATGAAAAACTGTTTTTT.